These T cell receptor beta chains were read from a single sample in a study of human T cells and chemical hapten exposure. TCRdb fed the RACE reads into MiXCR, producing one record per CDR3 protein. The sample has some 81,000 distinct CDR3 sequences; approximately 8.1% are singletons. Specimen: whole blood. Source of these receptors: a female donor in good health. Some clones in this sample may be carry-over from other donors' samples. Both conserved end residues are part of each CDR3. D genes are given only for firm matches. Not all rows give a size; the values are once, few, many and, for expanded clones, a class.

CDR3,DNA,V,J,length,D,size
CSARPNHRGPYEQYF,TGCAGTGCTAGACCCAACCACAGGGGGCCATACGAGCAGTACTTC,TRBV20-1,TRBJ2-7,15,TRBD1,many
CASSAGTALTYEQYF,TGTGCCAGCAGCGCAGGGACAGCGTTGACCTACGAGCAGTACTTC,TRBV7-6,TRBJ2-7,15,TRBD1,.
CASSHAGQGNTEAFF,TGTGCCAGCAGCCATGCCGGACAGGGGAACACTGAAGCTTTCTTT,TRBV3-1,TRBJ1-1,15,TRBD1,once
CASSLAYRGIHTEAFF,TGTGCCAGCAGCTTAGCCTACAGGGGGATTCACACTGAAGCTTTCTTT,TRBV7-4,TRBJ1-1,16,TRBD1,.
CASTMRGGGNEQFF,TGTGCCAGCACCATGAGGGGTGGGGGAAATGAGCAGTTCTTC,TRBV7-2,TRBJ2-1,14,.,few
CASSQNGGTNTGELFF,TGTGCCAGCTCACAGAACGGGGGAACGAACACCGGGGAGCTGTTTTTT,TRBV18,TRBJ2-2,16,.,few
CASSILAGDSSNQPQHF,TGTGCCAGTAGTATATTGGCAGGGGACAGTAGCAATCAGCCCCAGCATTTT,TRBV19,TRBJ1-5,17,TRBD1,once
CASSLQGGYRTEAFF,TGTGCCAGCAGCCTACAAGGGGGCTATCGCACTGAAGCTTTCTTT,TRBV3-1,TRBJ1-1,15,TRBD1,.
CASRSREGGYTF,TGTGCCAGCAGGAGCCGGGAAGGGGGCTACACCTTC,TRBV27,TRBJ1-2,12,.,many
CASSSPAREGGANVLTF,TGCGCCAGCAGCTCCCCCGCGAGGGAAGGTGGGGCCAACGTCCTGACTTTC,TRBV5-1,TRBJ2-6,17,.,few
CASTPRPGTPYEQYF,TGTGCCAGCACTCCCCGCCCCGGGACTCCCTACGAGCAGTACTTC,TRBV27,TRBJ2-7,15,.,medium-sized
CSARVPGIAYEQYF,TGCAGTGCTAGAGTCCCAGGAATCGCCTACGAGCAGTACTTC,TRBV20-1,TRBJ2-7,14,.,.
CASSYSPDSTDTQYF,TGTGCCAGCAGTTACTCGCCGGACAGCACAGATACGCAGTATTTT,TRBV6-5,TRBJ2-3,15,.,.
CASSLVAGTGVSPLHF,TGTGCCAGCAGCTTAGTTGCGGGGACAGGGGTCTCACCCCTCCACTTT,TRBV7-9,TRBJ1-6,16,TRBD1,.
CASSFLSSNQPQHF,TGTGCCAGCAGCTTCCTTTCCAGCAATCAGCCCCAGCATTTT,TRBV5-5,TRBJ1-5,14,.,few
CASSRVPGQASTDTQYF,TGCGCCAGCAGCCGTGTCCCGGGACAGGCAAGCACAGATACGCAGTATTTT,TRBV4-1,TRBJ2-3,17,TRBD1,.
CSADPGGADLFKSSSYNEQFF,TGCAGCGCCGATCCTGGCGGGGCGGACCTTTTTAAAAGTAGCTCCTACAATGAGCAGTTCTTC,TRBV20-1,TRBJ2-1,21,.,many
CSARSGGGDIQYF,TGCAGTGCTAGGAGCGGTGGGGGGGACATTCAGTACTTC,TRBV20-1,TRBJ2-4,13,TRBD2,many
CATSDLLTPRTSGGSTDTQYF,TGTGCCACCAGTGATTTGCTCACCCCCAGGACTAGCGGGGGTAGCACAGATACGCAGTATTTT,TRBV24-1,TRBJ2-3,21,TRBD2,.
CASSPRDGSYEQYF,TGTGCCAGCAGCCCGAGGGACGGATCCTACGAGCAGTACTTC,TRBV11-2,TRBJ2-7,14,.,many
CSASQGGWGTEAFF,TGCAGTGCTTCTCAGGGGGGCTGGGGCACTGAAGCTTTCTTT,TRBV20-1,TRBJ1-1,14,TRBD1,many
CASSSPGQMGPQHF,TGTGCCAGCAGTTCCCCGGGACAGATGGGGCCCCAGCATTTT,TRBV12-3/TRBV12-4,TRBJ1-5,14,TRBD1,few
CSVQGQGRTEAFF,TGCAGTGTTCAAGGACAGGGCAGGACTGAAGCTTTCTTT,TRBV20-1,TRBJ1-1,13,TRBD1,few
CASSSTPWGGQGYEQYF,TGTGCCAGCAGCTCTACCCCCTGGGGGGGACAGGGGTACGAGCAGTACTTC,TRBV2,TRBJ2-7,17,TRBD1,few
CASSLTWGSNYGYTF,TGTGCCAGCAGTTTGACGTGGGGATCTAACTATGGCTACACCTTC,TRBV12-3/TRBV12-4,TRBJ1-2,15,.,.
CASSYQGGVTDTQYF,TGTGCCAGCAGTTACCAGGGCGGGGTCACAGATACGCAGTATTTT,TRBV6-5,TRBJ2-3,15,.,.
CAWSVSSYEQYF,TGTGCCTGGAGTGTATCTTCCTACGAGCAGTACTTC,TRBV30,TRBJ2-7,12,.,many
CASSPQDSPGSYEQYF,TGTGCCAGCAGCCCCCAGGACAGTCCCGGTTCCTACGAGCAGTACTTC,TRBV21-1,TRBJ2-7,16,.,few
CASSPRRQGNQPQHF,TGTGCCAGCAGCCCTAGGCGACAGGGGAATCAGCCCCAGCATTTT,TRBV21-1,TRBJ1-5,15,.,few
CASSSQGTNVLTF,TGTGCCAGCAGCTCTCAGGGCACCAACGTCCTGACTTTC,TRBV27,TRBJ2-6,13,.,few
CSVEEGTSYEQYF,TGCAGCGTGGAGGAGGGGACTTCATACGAGCAGTACTTC,TRBV29-1,TRBJ2-7,13,.,many
CASSYGTGTYEQYF,TGCGCCAGCAGCTACGGGACAGGGACCTACGAGCAGTACTTC,TRBV5-1,TRBJ2-7,14,TRBD1,.
CSVARTDTQYF,TGCAGCGTTGCCCGGACAGATACGCAGTATTTT,TRBV29-1,TRBJ2-3,11,.,few
CSANGGMNTEAFF,TGCAGTGCCAACGGGGGCATGAACACTGAAGCTTTCTTT,TRBV20-1,TRBJ1-1,13,.,many
CASSLTESTGYTF,TGTGCCAGCAGCTTAACGGAGTCCACCGGCTACACCTTC,TRBV7-9,TRBJ1-2,13,.,many
CASSYSPGGYGYTF,TGTGCCAGCAGTTACTCCCCCGGAGGGTATGGCTACACCTTC,TRBV6-5,TRBJ1-2,14,.,.
CASSYSSNPGANVLTF,TGTGCCAGCAGTTACTCGAGTAACCCTGGGGCCAACGTCCTGACTTTC,TRBV6-2/TRBV6-3,TRBJ2-6,16,.,few
CASSQEHLQDTQYF,TGCGCCAGCAGCCAAGAGCACCTCCAAGACACCCAGTACTTC,TRBV4-3,TRBJ2-5,14,.,many
CASSQRQGGLPLHF,TGTGCCAGCAGCCAGAGGCAGGGAGGTCTCCCCCTCCACTTT,TRBV3-1,TRBJ1-6,14,.,few
CASSFWLEGFSDTQYF,TGTGCCAGCAGTTTTTGGCTAGAGGGTTTCTCAGATACGCAGTATTTT,TRBV12-3/TRBV12-4,TRBJ2-3,16,.,.
CASRGTGYWGNNSPLHF,TGTGCCAGCAGGGGGACAGGGTATTGGGGCAATAATTCACCCCTCCACTTT,TRBV7-2,TRBJ1-6,17,TRBD1,few
CASSLRTSTDTQYF,TGCGCCAGCAGCTTGAGGACTAGCACAGATACGCAGTATTTT,TRBV5-1,TRBJ2-3,14,.,.